The sample holds a few counts of the clone carrying this TCR beta chain. Its specificity is unknown. The source of the sample is a study of T cells after yellow fever vaccination. Study findings and constraints: One caveat is that FACS-sorted repertoires could contain abundant clonotypes contaminating from the bulk population. There was a small share of clonotypes that showed up in both the CD4 and CD8 compartments. Weaker overall was a secondary response that nonetheless peaked faster, on day 5 versus 15.

TCRdb passed the 5' RACE reads through MiXCR, listing each CDR3 protein once. Here the sample spans 450,000 to 600,000 distinct CDR3 sequences, roughly a sixth being singletons. Germline CDR1 LGHDT, CDR2 YNNKEL (reference sequence). The CDR3 has 15 residues. V was shortened by 4 bases and J by 0 bases, with 10 bases between the two germline ends. This clonotype was sampled from a man between 18 and 29 years old who received the YFV17D yellow fever vaccine. The source material was PBMCs, sampled roughly 5 days after the first yellow fever vaccination. The rearrangement links TRBV3-1 to TRBJ2-4; no reliable D call. CDR3 nucleotides: TGTGCCAGCAGCCCTGGGTTGGAAGCCAAAAACATTCAGTACTTC. Its translation: CASSPGLEAKNIQYF.